This T cell receptor (beta chain) appears in the sequencing data of a study of Ad26.COV2.S vaccination and SARS-CoV-2 variants. Described treatment: some 19 received Ad26.COV2.S at low or high dose, single or two shots; about five received placebo; per-sample allocation not given. All samples were drawn on day 63, counting from the first vaccine or placebo injection. Using immunoSEQ multiplex PCR, the repertoire was profiled, and TCRdb retains in-frame clones only, with some absent. Seen here are 350,000 to 550,000 clones, roughly 89% observed once, and the top ten hold about 2.4%. This clone appeared once. The ends were cut back, 9 bases at V and 2 bases at J, with 10 bases in the middle. This CDR3 spans 12 amino acids. Germline V gene sequence: CDR1 SNHLY, CDR2 FYNNEI.

The chain carries TRBV2 and TRBJ1-2; no clear D gene. This TCR derives from a person aged 18-65 years who received the Ad26.COV2.S COVID-19 vaccine or a placebo. The sequenced sample was peripheral blood, obtained in a trial of Ad26.COV2.S vaccine versus placebo. The CDR3 loop reads CARGKDNYGYTF. As DNA, the CDR3 is TGTGCCAGGGGGAAGGACAACTATGGCTACACCTTC.